This T cell receptor (beta chain) originates from a study of blood T cells in healthy people across ages. This clonotype was observed a few times. Healthy individuals of Caucasian origin from Russia, aged about 6 to 95, served as donors. Peripheral blood from each donor was collected in a volume of 9.5 to 10 milliliters. The V gene end was trimmed by 1 base and the J gene end by 1 base; junction bases not matched to a gene: 3. Germline V lookup: CDR1 SGHTA, CDR2 FQGNSA. This CDR3 is built from 16 residues. Then a second PCR, running roughly 7 to 11 cycles, was carried out with a sample-barcoded 5' primer and a J-beta primer mix. Each CDR3 protein is one row after TCRdb ran MiXCR on the 5' RACE reads. Of about 1.8 million distinct CDR3 sequences listed, just under 50% were seen once; the top ten hold about 2.1%.

The material sequenced was blood. The receptor's source is a middle-aged woman in good health. This chain uses TRBV7-2 with TRBJ2-1; 8 bases agree with TRBD2. This CDR3 is CASSLVRGGSYNEQFF. DNA of the CDR3: TGTGCCAGCAGCTTAGTTCGGGGGGGTTCCTACAATGAGCAGTTCTTC. The variable domain in full, completed from reference TRBV7-2 and TRBJ2-1, reads GAGVSQSPSNKVTEKGKDVELRCDPISGHTALYWYRQSLGQGLEFLIYFQGNSAPDKSGLPSDRFSAERTGGSVSTLTIQRTQQEDSAVYLCASSLVRGGSYNEQFFGPGTRLTVL.